Listed below are T cell receptor beta chains from one sample, sequenced in a study of shared clonotypes between healthy human individuals. Some clones are missing from TCRdb's copy, which holds only in-frame ones; the method was immunoSEQ multiplex PCR. The sample shows roughly 650,000 clones, almost 97% of them seen only once. The sample was naive CD4+ T cells sorted from blood. The receptors were sampled from a woman aged 30 to 39 in good health. CDR3s leave out the opening cysteine and the closing phenylalanine or tryptophan. Fields, in order: J gene, V gene, CDR3 protein.

>TRBJ2-1|TRBV15
ATSRDRGLYNEQF
>TRBJ1-1|TRBV6-4
ASSEQPNTEAF
>TRBJ1-3|TRBV6-1
ASKRGADSGNTIY
>TRBJ2-7|TRBV21-1
ARQDRGRSYEQY
>TRBJ1-5|TRBV25-1
ASSGAGPQH
>TRBJ1-4|TRBV28
ASSLQGAREKLF
>TRBJ2-7|TRBV28
ASSFGQEVD
>TRBJ1-2|TRBV28
ASRAGGEEPYGYT
>TRBJ1-3|TRBV9
ASSVGQGNTIY
>TRBJ2-2|TRBV7-9
ASSAWMWDRTGELF
>TRBJ2-1|TRBV7-8
ASSSGGAVRAYNEQF
>TRBJ2-1|TRBV21-1
ASSKVRPPLNEQF
>TRBJ1-2|TRBV28
ASSPQSNYGYT
>TRBJ2-2|TRBV19
ASQTALRELF
>TRBJ2-3|TRBV7-8
ASSLQQSLAGGTQY
>TRBJ2-3|TRBV11-2
ASSRSGYHPSTDTQY
>TRBJ2-4|TRBV5-1
ASSRTGQGKNIQY
>TRBJ2-7|TRBV11-2
ASSLAGQGAGEQY
>TRBJ2-7|TRBV2
ASRGLAGASEQY
>TRBJ1-1|TRBV6-5
ASSYSGQMNTEAF
>TRBJ2-5|TRBV4-1
ASSQTGLETQY
>TRBJ2-1|TRBV11-2
ASSHGDHRGSGYNEQF
>TRBJ2-3|TRBV5-1
ASSSRSTGATDTQY
>TRBJ2-7|TRBV6-5
ASSEPGTSYEQY
>TRBJ1-2|TRBV6-1
ASSEFPGQGAGYT
>TRBJ2-1|TRBV27
ASGRRKDEQF
>TRBJ2-4|TRBV23-1
ASSQSSDDIAKNIQY
>.|TRBV30
AWKSGGKSGEQY
>TRBJ2-1|TRBV28
ASSSGGAGVNEQF
>TRBJ2-7|TRBV5-1
ASSATAGDPHEQY
>TRBJ2-5|TRBV5-1
ASSLRGETQY
>TRBJ1-1|TRBV7-2
ASSLSSQGVGTEAF
>TRBJ1-2|TRBV19
ASTFVGNYGYT
>TRBJ2-2|TRBV6-5
ASSSRKDTGELF
>TRBJ1-6|TRBV6-5
ASSYSWNSPLH
>TRBJ2-7|TRBV10-2
ASRVPGRYEQY
>TRBJ1-1|TRBV10-1
ASRPGQGANTEAF
>TRBJ1-3|TRBV28
ASFPVRDGNTIY
>TRBJ2-7|TRBV6-5
ASSPFGGSSYEQY
>TRBJ2-4|TRBV6-1
AAGMAGGVTYIQY
>TRBJ1-1|TRBV21-1
ASSKDATGGSSGQVNTEAF